This entry is about one T cell receptor beta chain. What it binds is not known. One base away lies a much larger clone, so this may be a sequencing read error. The data are from a study of T-cell reconstitution after alpha-beta-depleted transplantation in children. The J segment lost 5 bases and the V segment lost 4 bases, leaving 5 bases of the junction unmatched. From germline, CDR1 is WSHSY and CDR2 SAAADI. This CDR3 spans 16 amino acids. Unique molecular identifiers were incorporated during preparation of the TCRbeta library. From the PCR reads, TCRdb called clonotypes with MiXCR, one entry per CDR3 protein. The table shows 480,000 or so distinct CDR3 sequences, with roughly a tenth occurring only once. Study outcomes and limitations: T cells produced anew were the main source of T-cell counts and diversity one year after transplant.

The sequences come from PBMCs, collected before TCRalphabeta/CD19-depleted stem cell transplant. V and J are TRBV10-2 and TRBJ2-3; TRBD2 agrees at 14 bases. The sequence was obtained from a child aged 2 to 10 with inherited bone marrow failure, due to receive a stem cell transplant. In DNA, the CDR3 is TGCGCCAGCAGTGTGACTAGCGGGAGGGTTGGAGATACGCAGTATTTT. It yields the protein CASSVTSGRVGDTQYF.